The source of this T cell receptor beta chain is a study of T cell responses to AZD1222 COVID-19 vaccine. Concerning this clone: The antigen is not known.

General study results and limits: Females outnumbered males among donors, who were mostly white British; clonal diversity was possibly underestimated. Variant regions that are unmutated are reportedly the target of nearly half of spike-specific TCRs.

The repertoire was sequenced with immunoSEQ multiplex PCR; TCRdb's copy has only in-frame clones and lacks some. The sample shows approximately 130,000 clones, approximately 93% of them seen only once. V dropped 6 bases and J dropped 8 bases, with 16 bases sitting between them. The CDR3 is made up of 13 amino acids. CDR1 MNHEY and CDR2 SVGAGI come from the germline V gene. The sequenced sample was peripheral blood, obtained on day 0 of AZD1222 vaccination. The receptor was isolated from an adult in good health. The genes are TRBV6-5 and TRBJ1-2, with unresolved D. DNA of the CDR3: TGTGCCAGCAGCCCGACTCCCGCGAGGGGCTACACCTTC. This translates into CASSPTPARGYTF.